This TCR beta chain was captured in a study of persistence of HIV-infected CD4 T cells. General study results and limits: Compared with CD3/CD28-stimulated cells, CMV- and Gag-responding cells showed lower TCRbeta richness.

Lysates of CMV-infected fibroblasts at around 9.9 ug/mL stimulated these cells. Sorted nonresponding memory CD4+ T cells were CD40L-negative, CD69-negative, CD45RO-high. The immunoSEQ assay was version 4, run in survey mode. Clones were sequenced by immunoSEQ multiplex PCR, and TCRdb holds only the in-frame ones, with some missing. Counted here are approximately 26,000 clones, around 80% occurring once; the ten biggest clones make up 0.65% to 0.85%. Germline CDR1 and CDR2: SGHVS and FQNEAQ. V lost 5 bases and J 0 bases, leaving 14 bases between the germline ends. CDR3 length: 16 amino acids. Regarding this clone: Its antigen is unknown.

The TCR comes from an adult woman with HIV who was CMV-seropositive. Here the sequenced sample was CD4+ T cells sorted from PBMCs after 18-hour stimulation, taken from a patient who received antiretroviral therapy. The chain recombines TRBV7-8 with TRBJ2-1; D not certain. The CDR3 DNA follows: TGTGCCAGCAGCCACTCGATGATGAGCTCCTACAATGAGCAGTTCTTC. This translates into CASSHSMMSSYNEQFF.